This T cell receptor beta chain was captured in a study of technical replicates of blood from a handful of donors. Method: immunoSEQ multiplex PCR; TCRdb's copy keeps in-frame clones and lacks some. The sample has under 90,000 clones, under 95% seen once. CDR1 and CDR2 (germline): MDHEN, SYDVKM. The V end lost 2 bases, the J end lost 4 bases, and 11 bases lay between the germline ends. The CDR3 consists of 14 residues. The source material was T cells isolated from PBMCs. V gene TRBV28 combines with J gene TRBJ1-2; possibly TRBD1 for D (5 bases). The origin of this receptor is a human donor in good health. For the CDR3, the DNA is TGTGCCAGCAGTTTAGGGATCGGGGGCTATGGCTACACCTTC. Encoded protein: CASSLGIGGYGYTF.